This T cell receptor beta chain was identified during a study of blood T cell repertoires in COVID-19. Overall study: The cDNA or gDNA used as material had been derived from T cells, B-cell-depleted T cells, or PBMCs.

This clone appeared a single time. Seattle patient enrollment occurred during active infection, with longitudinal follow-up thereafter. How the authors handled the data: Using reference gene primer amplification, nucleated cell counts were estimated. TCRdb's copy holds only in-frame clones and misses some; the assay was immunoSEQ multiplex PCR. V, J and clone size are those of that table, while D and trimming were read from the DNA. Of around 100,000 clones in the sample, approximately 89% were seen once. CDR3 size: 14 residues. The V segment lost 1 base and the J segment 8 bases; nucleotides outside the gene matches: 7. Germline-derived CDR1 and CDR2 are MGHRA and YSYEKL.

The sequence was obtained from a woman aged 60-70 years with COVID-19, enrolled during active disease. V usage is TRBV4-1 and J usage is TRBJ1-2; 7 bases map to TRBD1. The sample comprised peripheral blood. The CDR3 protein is CASSQGDSLDGYTF. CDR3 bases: TGCGCCAGCAGCCAAGGGGACAGTCTGGACGGCTACACCTTC.